The table lists the clone carrying this TCR beta chain with a count of one. This entry is derived from a study of blood T cell repertoires in COVID-19. The wider study: COVID-19 samples from acute and convalescent phases originated in the United States, Italy and Spain. PBMCs, B-cell-depleted T cells, or T cells provided the cDNA or gDNA that made up the material.

Per the original data handling: The assay estimated nucleated cells by amplifying reference gene primers. Profiling relied on immunoSEQ multiplex PCR, and the TCRdb table lists in-frame clones only, not all of them. The V and J calls and clone size come from that table; D and trimming were worked out from the DNA. The data show around 130,000 clones, 90% seen once. Trimming left V 0 bases short and J 8 bases short, with 15 bases between. The CDR3 sequence is 15 residues long. Per germline, CDR1 SGDLS and CDR2 YYNGEE. The clonotype originates from a man aged 45-65 years with active COVID-19. The J gene is TRBJ2-4, the V gene TRBV9, with D tentatively TRBD2 (6 bases). The sequencing input was peripheral blood. CDR3 in amino acids: CASSVETGVGDIQYF. CDR3 DNA: TGTGCCAGCAGCGTAGAAACGGGAGTAGGGGACATTCAGTACTTC.